Below are 31 T cell receptor beta chains sequenced from a single sample in a study of T cell responses to AZD1222 COVID-19 vaccine. TCRdb's table, derived via immunoSEQ multiplex PCR, lists solely in-frame clones and lacks some. The table shows 25,000 to 30,000 clones, with around 80% occurring only once. The sample consisted of peripheral blood, taken on day 0 of AZD1222 vaccination. Receptor source: an adult in good health.

CDR3 in DNA: TGCAGCGTTGATCAGGGGCAGGGAGCTTTCTTT. Protein sequence: CSVDQGQGAFF. This chain uses TRBV29-1 with TRBJ1-1; a weak D match, TRBD1 (6 bases). This CDR3 has 11 amino acids. Germline V gene lookup returns CDR1 SQVTM and CDR2 ANQGSEA. Trimming took off 3 bases at V and 10 bases at J, with 12 bases between the two ends.

The rearrangement links TRBV7-2 to TRBJ1-5; a weak D match, TRBD1 (5 bases). Germline CDR1 and CDR2: SGHTA and FQGNSA. This CDR3 spans 15 amino acids. V gave up 1 base and J gave up 2 bases, with 9 bases separating them. The CDR3 bases are TGTGCCAGCAGCTTAGGGGGCTTGCGCAATCAGCCCCAGCATTTT. Protein: CASSLGGLRNQPQHF.

This chain links TRBV4-2 with TRBJ1-2; weak D call: TRBD1 (5 bases). The CDR3 is 13 residues long. The V gene's germline CDR1 is LGHNA and CDR2 YNFKEQ. V was clipped by 3 bases and J by 2 bases, with 7 bases between them. CDR3 protein: CASSQGGNYGYTF. CDR3 in DNA: TGTGCCAGCAGCCAGGGGGGGAACTATGGCTACACCTTC.

This chain joins TRBV11-2 and TRBJ2-7; D is perhaps TRBD1 or TRBD2 (5 bases each). The CDR3 consists of 12 residues. In germline, CDR1 is SGHAT, CDR2 FQNNGV. The ends were cut back, 4 bases at V and 6 bases at J, with 10 bases in the middle. CDR3 sequence reads: CASSWPGLEQYF. In DNA, the CDR3 is TGTGCCAGCAGCTGGCCGGGGCTCGAGCAGTACTTC.

This clone was counted a few times. This chain joins TRBV19 and TRBJ1-2, with 7 bases matching TRBD1. Germline CDR1 LNHDA, CDR2 SQIVND (reference sequence). This CDR3 is built from 15 residues. Trimming removed 4 bases from V and 3 bases from J; junction bases left unmatched: 8. CDR3 sequence (DNA): TGTGCCAGTAGTAGCTCGGGACAGACGCACTATGGCTACACCTTC. Residues: CASSSSGQTHYGYTF.

In this sample, this clone turned up once. The chain employs TRBV6-5 and TRBJ2-7; D is possibly TRBD1 (7 bases). Germline values: CDR1 MNHEY, CDR2 SVGAGI. Trimming removed 7 bases at V and 7 bases at J, with 17 bases between. The CDR3 runs to 13 residues. This CDR3 reads CASTAGRGREQYF. The CDR3 bases are TGTGCCAGCACCGCTGGCAGGGGGAGGGAGCAGTACTTC.

The V call is TRBV21-1, the J call TRBJ2-7. TRBV21-1 is labeled a pseudogene. The CDR3 loop spans 16 amino acids. The CDR3 protein is CASSKGTERSSYEQYV. The CDR3 bases are TGTGCCAGCAGCAAAGGGACCGAAAGGAGCTCCTACGAGCAGTACGTC.

This sequence joins TRBV29-1 and TRBJ1-4, with 8 bases aligning to TRBD1. Germline V gene sequence: CDR1 SQVTM, CDR2 ANQGSEA. J gave up 0 bases and V 5 bases, and 8 bases lay outside the gene matches. This CDR3 is 16 amino acids long. The CDR3 is CSVTGQGRATNEKLFF. CDR3 DNA sequence: TGCAGCGTTACCGGACAGGGACGTGCAACTAATGAAAAACTGTTTTTT.

The chain is built from TRBV29-1 and TRBJ1-5; D unresolved. Looked up from germline, CDR1 is SQVTM and CDR2 is ANQGSEA. The V and J ends lost 7 bases and 4 bases respectively, with 14 bases between them. The length of the CDR3 is 13 residues. CDR3 protein: CSAAAGGNQPQHF. CDR3 nucleotide sequence: TGCAGCGCCGCGGCAGGCGGGAATCAGCCCCAGCATTTT.

The gene calls are TRBV18 and TRBJ2-6; tentatively, D is TRBD2 (6 bases). This CDR3 contains 17 residues. Germline V lookup: CDR1 KGHSH, CDR2 LQKENI. The V end lost 4 bases, the J end lost 0 bases, and 13 bases lay between the germline ends. The CDR3: CASSLGGALSGANVLTF. In DNA, the CDR3 is TGTGCCAGCTCACTTGGCGGGGCTCTCTCTGGGGCCAACGTCCTGACTTTC.

The genes are TRBV7-2 and TRBJ1-6; 9 bases are a match to TRBD1. Per germline, CDR1 SGHTA and CDR2 FQGNSA. This CDR3 is 16 amino acids long. The J segment lost 2 bases and the V segment lost 5 bases, leaving 4 bases of the junction unmatched. Here the CDR3 DNA reads TGTGCCAGCAGCCGGACAGGGGACACCTATAATTCACCCCTCCACTTT. Translated, it gives CASSRTGDTYNSPLHF.

V usage is TRBV19 and J usage is TRBJ1-5; D is perhaps TRBD1 (5 bases). Trimming removed 5 bases from V and 0 bases from J, with 17 bases in between. Germline V gene sequence: CDR1 LNHDA, CDR2 SQIVND (reference sequence). CDR3 length: 17 residues. The CDR3 DNA reads TGTGCCAGTAGTTCTCGGGGGAGGGTCGGTAGCAATCAGCCCCAGCATTTT. Residues: CASSSRGRVGSNQPQHF.

This chain uses TRBV5-5 with TRBJ1-5, with no clear D. V was shortened by 5 bases and J by 0 bases, with 9 bases between the two germline ends. CDR3 size: 14 residues. Per germline, CDR1 SGHKS and CDR2 YYEKEE (reference sequence). In nucleotides, the CDR3 is TGTGCCAGCAGTTTAGGAACTAGCAATCAGCCCCAGCATTTT. Protein product: CASSLGTSNQPQHF.

The chain carries TRBV19 and TRBJ1-2; TRBD1 aligns across 7 bases. CDR3 length equals 16 residues. The V segment lost 6 bases and the J segment 3 bases; nucleotides outside the gene matches: 13. CDR1 is LNHDA, CDR2 SQIVND, per germline (reference sequence). The CDR3, as DNA: TGTGCCAGTAGACCAGGGAGGAGGGGGCCAGACTATGGCTACACCTTC. Translating gives CASRPGRRGPDYGYTF.

This clone was counted between two and nine times. CDR3 in amino acids: CASSMSSNSNQPQHF. The CDR3 nucleotides are TGTGCCAGTAGTATGTCCTCAAATAGCAATCAGCCCCAGCATTTT. The rearrangement links TRBV19 to TRBJ1-5; D ambiguous. This CDR3 comprises 15 residues. Trimming left V 3 bases short and J 0 bases short, with 9 bases between. Germline loops: CDR1 LNHDA, CDR2 SQIVND (reference sequence).

The V call is TRBV5-1, the J call TRBJ1-2; TRBD1 might be the D (5 bases). The CDR3 is 14 amino acids. Germline CDR1 reads SGHRS; CDR2 reads YFSETQ. V dropped 0 bases and J dropped 5 bases, with 11 bases sitting between them. The DNA for the CDR3 is TGCGCCAGCAGCTTGGCCGAGGGGAGGTATGGCTACACCTTC. This codes for CASSLAEGRYGYTF. Based on the CDR3 plus reference TRBV5-1 and TRBJ1-2, the full variable domain is KAGVTQTPRYLIKTRGQQVTLSCSPISGHRSVSWYQQTPGQGLQFLFEYFSETQRNKGNFPGRFSGRQFSNSRSEMNVSTLELGDSALYLCASSLAEGRYGYTFGSGTRLTVV.

This chain links TRBV5-1 with TRBJ2-6; D is undetermined. Trimming pared 0 bases from V and 0 bases from J, leaving 7 bases between. This CDR3 has 16 amino acids. Germline assignment: CDR1 SGHRS and CDR2 YFSETQ. The CDR3 sequence: CASSLEVGSGANVLTF. The CDR3 region has the DNA TGCGCCAGCAGCTTGGAAGTCGGCTCTGGGGCCAACGTCCTGACTTTC.

This clone was counted only a few times. This rearrangement joins TRBV4-1 to TRBJ1-4; D ambiguous. Trimming shortened V by 1 base and J by 0 bases, and 6 bases separated the two germline ends. This CDR3 is built from 15 residues. The germline V gene encodes CDR1 MGHRA and CDR2 YSYEKL. CDR3 DNA sequence: TGCGCCAGCAGCCAAGGGGGTTCAACTAATGAAAAACTGTTTTTT. Protein product: CASSQGGSTNEKLFF.

This clone has more than one count but fewer than ten. This chain joins TRBV6-5 and TRBJ1-6; D call uncertain. Trimming stripped 7 bases from V and 6 bases from J, with 13 bases between. There are 14 residues in the CDR3. Germline V gene sequence: CDR1 MNHEY, CDR2 SVGAGI. This chain's CDR3 is CASTLQWGNSPLHF. The CDR3 coding sequence is TGTGCCAGCACCCTACAGTGGGGTAATTCACCCCTCCACTTT.

This clone was observed a few times. V usage is TRBV5-5 and J usage is TRBJ1-3, with no clear D. CDR1 is SGHKS and CDR2 is YYEKEE in the germline V gene (reference sequence). Deletions cut 5 bases from V and 0 bases from J, with 15 bases between. The CDR3 runs 16 residues. The CDR3 DNA follows: TGTGCCAGCAGTACGGACGGTATCTTCTCTGGAAACACCATATATTTT. This gives the protein CASSTDGIFSGNTIYF.

The CDR3 DNA reads as TGTGCCAGCAGCTTAGTTGCAGGGGGCTACGAGCAGTACTTC. Amino acid sequence: CASSLVAGGYEQYF. The chain carries TRBV7-9 and TRBJ2-7; the match to TRBD1 covers 7 bases. The ends lost 1 base at V and 3 bases at J; junction bases unmatched: 3. Germline V gives CDR1 SEHNR, CDR2 FQNEAQ (reference sequence). CDR3 size: 14 residues.

The J gene is TRBJ2-2, the V gene TRBV7-9; TRBD1 or TRBD2 may be the D gene (5 bases each). V was pared by 4 bases and J by 3 bases, with 9 bases between. Germline V lookup: CDR1 SEHNR, CDR2 FQNEAQ (reference sequence). The CDR3 runs to 14 residues. Here the CDR3 reads CASSWGLDTGELFF. Here the CDR3 DNA reads TGTGCCAGCAGCTGGGGGTTGGACACCGGGGAGCTGTTTTTT.

The rearrangement links TRBV24-1 to TRBJ2-4, with TRBD1 as a possible D gene (6 bases). Germline-derived CDR1 and CDR2 are KGHDR and SFDVKD. This CDR3 contains 13 residues. Trimming shortened V by 9 bases and J by 6 bases, and 14 bases separated the two germline ends. This chain's CDR3 is CATGPGDINIQYF. CDR3 DNA: TGTGCCACCGGCCCAGGGGATATAAACATTCAGTACTTC.

The rearrangement uses TRBV5-8 and TRBJ1-5; perhaps TRBD1 as D (5 bases). The germline V gene has CDR1 SGHTS and CDR2 YDEGEE. V was cut by 0 bases and J by 4 bases, with 11 bases left in between. The CDR3 is 15 amino acids. The CDR3 nucleotides are TGTGCCAGCAGCTTGGCGCAGGGCGTGAATCAGCCCCAGCATTTT. This gives the protein CASSLAQGVNQPQHF.

This clone showed up just once. The chain is built from TRBV7-9 and TRBJ2-1; D is tentatively TRBD1 or TRBD2 (5 bases each). Germline lookup yields CDR1 SEHNR and CDR2 FQNEAQ (reference sequence). The length of the CDR3 is 17 residues. Trimming removed 3 bases at V and 9 bases at J, with 24 bases between. The CDR3 nucleotides are TGTGCCAGCAGCTTTGTAGAGCCGGGACCTAGGGTTGGTGAGCAGTTCTTC. Amino acids: CASSFVEPGPRVGEQFF.

The chain uses TRBV20-1 and TRBJ2-7; D may be TRBD1 or TRBD2 (5 bases each). Deletions cut 3 bases from V and 2 bases from J, with 17 bases between. Germline assignment: CDR1 DFQATT and CDR2 SNEGSKA (reference sequence). This CDR3 is built from 15 residues. The CDR3 sequence is CSASTPLGETYEQYF. Written as DNA, the CDR3 is TGCAGTGCTAGTACCCCCCTGGGGGAAACCTACGAGCAGTACTTC.

This CDR3 reads CATRSDSGRGEQYV. CDR3 DNA: TGTGCCACCAGGAGTGATAGCGGGAGAGGAGAGCAGTACGTC. The V and J genes are TRBV10-3 and TRBJ2-7, with 9 bases aligning to TRBD2. The junction had 14 bases not matched to a gene; V was cut back by 10 bases and J by 7 bases. Germline CDR1 reads ENHRY; CDR2 reads SYGVKD. The CDR3 consists of 14 residues.

V and J are TRBV5-6 and TRBJ2-1, with TRBD1 matching 9 bases. The CDR3 is 12 amino acids. With 6 bases clipped from V and 12 bases from J, the junction kept 7 bases outside the gene matches. Germline assignment: CDR1 SGHDT and CDR2 YYEEEE. In nucleotides, the CDR3 is TGTGCCAGCAACGCGGGACAGGGAGGGCAGTTCTTC. Translated, it gives CASNAGQGGQFF.

V usage is TRBV11-3 and J usage is TRBJ1-1, with 7 positions matching TRBD1. Unmatched junction bases numbered 5, after V lost 2 bases and J lost 5 bases. Germline CDR1 reads SGHNT; CDR2 reads YENEEA. CDR3 size: 14 residues. The CDR3 spells CASSLTGDRTEAFF. In nucleotides, the CDR3 is TGTGCCAGCAGCTTAACAGGGGATAGGACTGAAGCTTTCTTT.

The rearrangement joins TRBV28 to TRBJ1-5; 7 bases map to TRBD1. Per the germline V gene, CDR1 is MDHEN and CDR2 is SYDVKM. V lost 4 bases to trimming and J lost 5 bases; unmatched junction nucleotides: 8. This CDR3 spans 15 amino acids. The CDR3 region is CASSSTTGDYQPQHF. The CDR3 DNA follows: TGTGCCAGCAGTTCTACCACAGGGGACTATCAGCCCCAGCATTTT.

The gene calls are TRBV5-6 and TRBJ1-6, with TRBD1 as a possible D gene (5 bases). The germline V gene encodes CDR1 SGHDT and CDR2 YYEEEE. V was trimmed by 3 bases and J by 6 bases, leaving 16 bases between them. The CDR3 is 16 amino acids. The CDR3 loop is CASSWGPGSGNSPLHF. The DNA of the CDR3 is TGTGCCAGCAGCTGGGGCCCGGGATCGGGTAATTCACCCCTCCACTTT.